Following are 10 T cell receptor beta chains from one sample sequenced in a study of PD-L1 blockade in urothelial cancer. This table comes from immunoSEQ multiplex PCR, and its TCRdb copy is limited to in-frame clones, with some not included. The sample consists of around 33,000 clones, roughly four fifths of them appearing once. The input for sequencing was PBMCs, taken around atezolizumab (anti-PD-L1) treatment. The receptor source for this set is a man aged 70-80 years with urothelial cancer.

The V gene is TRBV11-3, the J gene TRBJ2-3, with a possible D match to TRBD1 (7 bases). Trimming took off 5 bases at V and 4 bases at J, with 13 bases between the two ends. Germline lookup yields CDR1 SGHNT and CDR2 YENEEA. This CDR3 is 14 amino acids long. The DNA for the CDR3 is TGTGCCAGCAGCCCGCGGGACAGCTCAGATACGCAGTATTTT. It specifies CASSPRDSSDTQYF.

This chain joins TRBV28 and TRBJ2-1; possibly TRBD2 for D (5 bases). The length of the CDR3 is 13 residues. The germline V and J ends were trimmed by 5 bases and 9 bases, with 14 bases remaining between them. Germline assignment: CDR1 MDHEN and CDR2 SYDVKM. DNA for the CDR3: TGTGCCAGCAGTGGGTACCTCCGGGGTGAGCAGTTCTTC. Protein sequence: CASSGYLRGEQFF.

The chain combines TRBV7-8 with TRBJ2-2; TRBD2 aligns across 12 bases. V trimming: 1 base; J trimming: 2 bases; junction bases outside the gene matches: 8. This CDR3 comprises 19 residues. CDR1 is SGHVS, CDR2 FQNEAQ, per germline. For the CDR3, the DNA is TGTGCCAGCAGCTTAGAGGTCCTAGCGGGAGGGCCCAACACCGGGGAGCTGTTTTTT. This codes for CASSLEVLAGGPNTGELFF.

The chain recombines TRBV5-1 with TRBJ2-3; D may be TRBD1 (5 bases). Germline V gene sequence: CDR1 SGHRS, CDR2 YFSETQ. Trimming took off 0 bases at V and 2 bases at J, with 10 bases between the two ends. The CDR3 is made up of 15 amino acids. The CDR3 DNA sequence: TGCGCCAGCAGCTTGGTCAGGGAAATCACAGATACGCAGTATTTT. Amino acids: CASSLVREITDTQYF.

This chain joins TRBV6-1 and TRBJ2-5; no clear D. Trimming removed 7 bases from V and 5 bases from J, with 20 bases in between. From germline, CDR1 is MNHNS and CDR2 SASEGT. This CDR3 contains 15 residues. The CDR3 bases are TGTGCCAGCACCAAAACCGGTTTTTATTCGGAGACCCAGTACTTC. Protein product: CASTKTGFYSETQYF.

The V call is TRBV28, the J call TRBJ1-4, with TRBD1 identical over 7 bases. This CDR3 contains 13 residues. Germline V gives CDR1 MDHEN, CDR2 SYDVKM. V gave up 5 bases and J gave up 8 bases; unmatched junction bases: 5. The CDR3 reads CASSAGQEEKLFF. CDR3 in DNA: TGTGCCAGCAGTGCTGGACAGGAAGAAAAACTGTTTTTT. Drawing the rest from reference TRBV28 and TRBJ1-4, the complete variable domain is DVKVTQSSRYLVKRTGEKVFLECVQDMDHENMFWYRQDPGLGLRLIYFSYDVKMKEKGDIPEGYSVSREKKERFSLILESASTNQTSMYLCASSAGQEEKLFFGSGTQLSVL.

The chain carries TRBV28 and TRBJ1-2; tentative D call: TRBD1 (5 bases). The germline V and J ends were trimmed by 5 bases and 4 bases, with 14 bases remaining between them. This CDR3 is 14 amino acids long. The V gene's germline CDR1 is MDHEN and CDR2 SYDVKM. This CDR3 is CASSAPGRGYGYTF. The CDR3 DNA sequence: TGTGCCAGCAGTGCTCCAGGGCGGGGCTATGGCTACACCTTC.

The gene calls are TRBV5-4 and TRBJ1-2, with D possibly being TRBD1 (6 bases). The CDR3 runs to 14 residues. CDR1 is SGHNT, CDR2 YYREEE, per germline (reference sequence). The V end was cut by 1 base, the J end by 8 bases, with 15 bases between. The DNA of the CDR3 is TGTGCCAGCAGCTTGTCTGTGGGGGCGCCGGGCTACACCTTC. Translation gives CASSLSVGAPGYTF.

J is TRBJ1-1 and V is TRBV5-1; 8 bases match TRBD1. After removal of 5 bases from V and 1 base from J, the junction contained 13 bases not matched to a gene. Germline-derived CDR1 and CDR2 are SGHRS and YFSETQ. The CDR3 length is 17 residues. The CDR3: CASREGGQGMRNTEAFF. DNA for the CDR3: TGCGCCAGCAGAGAGGGTGGACAGGGTATGAGGAACACTGAAGCTTTCTTT. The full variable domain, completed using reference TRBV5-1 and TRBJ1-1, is KAGVTQTPRYLIKTRGQQVTLSCSPISGHRSVSWYQQTPGQGLQFLFEYFSETQRNKGNFPGRFSGRQFSNSRSEMNVSTLELGDSALYLCASREGGQGMRNTEAFFGQGTRLTVV.

The CDR3 loop reads CASSLSRTSGNSFGYEQYF. The CDR3 nucleotides read TGTGCCAGCAGCTTAAGCCGGACTAGCGGGAACTCTTTTGGTTACGAGCAGTACTTC. The chain uses TRBV7-6 and TRBJ2-7, with 12 bases matching TRBD2. The CDR3 spans 19 residues. Germline V gene sequence: CDR1 SGHVS, CDR2 FNYEAQ. V trimming: 2 bases; J trimming: 4 bases; junction bases outside the gene matches: 15.